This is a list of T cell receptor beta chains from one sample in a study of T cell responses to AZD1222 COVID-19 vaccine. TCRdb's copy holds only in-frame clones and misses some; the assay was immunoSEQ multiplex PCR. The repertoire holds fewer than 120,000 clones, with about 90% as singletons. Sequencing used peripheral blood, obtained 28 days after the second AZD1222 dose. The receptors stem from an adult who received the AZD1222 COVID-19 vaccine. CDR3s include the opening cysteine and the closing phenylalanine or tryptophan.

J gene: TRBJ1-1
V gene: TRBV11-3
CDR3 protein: CASSLGGRGVWDEAFF

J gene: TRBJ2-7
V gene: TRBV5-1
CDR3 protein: CASSWDDSYEQYF

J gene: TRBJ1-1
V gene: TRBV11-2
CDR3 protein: CASSLDGGGAFAFF

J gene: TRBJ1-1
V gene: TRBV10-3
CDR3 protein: CAISESQGREAFF

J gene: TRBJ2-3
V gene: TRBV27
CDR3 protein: CASSLPGSSTDTQYF

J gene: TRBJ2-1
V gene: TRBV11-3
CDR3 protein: CASRKHWRLSSYNEQFF

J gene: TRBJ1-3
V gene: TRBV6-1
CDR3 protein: CASSEAQGRNTIYF

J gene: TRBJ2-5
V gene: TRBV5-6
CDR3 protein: CASSRLAGGTQTQYF

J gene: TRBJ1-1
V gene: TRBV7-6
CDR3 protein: CASSSDMGNEAFF

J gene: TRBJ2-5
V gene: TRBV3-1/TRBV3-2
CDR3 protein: CASSQGAGTETQYF

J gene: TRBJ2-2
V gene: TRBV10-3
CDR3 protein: CATRTGGTGELFF

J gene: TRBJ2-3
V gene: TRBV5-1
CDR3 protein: CASSVQGSSDTQYF

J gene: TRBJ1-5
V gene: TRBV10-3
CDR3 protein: CAISERTGSQPQHF

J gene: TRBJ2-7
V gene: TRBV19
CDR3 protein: CASSAGGYEQYF

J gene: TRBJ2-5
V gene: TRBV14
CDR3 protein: CASSQTRVQYF

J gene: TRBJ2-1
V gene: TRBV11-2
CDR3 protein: CASSLVRGGVNEQFF

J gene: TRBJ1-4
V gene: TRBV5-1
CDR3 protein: CASSPAGTVNEKLFF

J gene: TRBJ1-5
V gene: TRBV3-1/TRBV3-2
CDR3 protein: CASSQAGEWGNQPQHF

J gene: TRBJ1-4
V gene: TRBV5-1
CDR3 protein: CASSFGATNEKLFF

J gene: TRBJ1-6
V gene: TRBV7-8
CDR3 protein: CASSLQNSPLHF

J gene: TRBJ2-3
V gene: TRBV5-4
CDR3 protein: CASSLTSRDTDTQYF

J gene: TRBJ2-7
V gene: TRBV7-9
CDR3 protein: CASTLGGPNYEQYF

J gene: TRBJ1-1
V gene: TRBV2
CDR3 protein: CASSSQANTEAFF

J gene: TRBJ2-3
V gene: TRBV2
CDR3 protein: CASSRDYFTDTQYF

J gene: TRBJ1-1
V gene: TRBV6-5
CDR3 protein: CAGTRGQGLLEAFF

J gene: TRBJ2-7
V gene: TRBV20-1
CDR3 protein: CSASVPAGGTYEQYF

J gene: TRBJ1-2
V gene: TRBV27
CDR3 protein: CASSSRQLGSAGYTF

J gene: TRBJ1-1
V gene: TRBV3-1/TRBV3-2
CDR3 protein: CASSQTRTFQEAFF

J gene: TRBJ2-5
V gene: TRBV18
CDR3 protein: CASSGSRGVQETQYF

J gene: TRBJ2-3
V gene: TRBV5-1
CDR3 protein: CASSPRPRAGASTDTQYF

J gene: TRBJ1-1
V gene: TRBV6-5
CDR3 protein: CASRVAGLLEAFF

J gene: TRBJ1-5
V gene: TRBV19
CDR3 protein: CASSLGLGNQPQHF

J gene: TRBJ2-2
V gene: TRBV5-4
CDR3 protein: CASRWADSPGELFF

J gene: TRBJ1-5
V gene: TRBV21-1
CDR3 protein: CASSPERDKNQPQHF

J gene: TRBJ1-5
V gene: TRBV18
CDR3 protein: CASSAGPYQPQHF

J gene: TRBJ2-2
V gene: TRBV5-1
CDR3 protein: CASSEQTGSTGELFF

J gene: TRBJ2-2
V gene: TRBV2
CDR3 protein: CASRREGLNTGELFF

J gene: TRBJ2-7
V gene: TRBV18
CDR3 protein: CASSPGQGASYEQYF

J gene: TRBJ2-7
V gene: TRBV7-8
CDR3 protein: CASSFASYEQYF